This T cell receptor (beta chain) is from a study of T cells after yellow fever vaccination. Broader study findings: The study re-detected most primary-vaccination clones after the booster (96% CD4, 85% to 90% CD8). Any FACS-sorted repertoire could hold abundant clonotypes that contaminate it from the bulk population. It was the secondary response that reached its peak faster, day 5 versus 15, but it was weaker.

This CDR3 spans 10 amino acids. Deletions cut 4 bases from V and 3 bases from J, with 0 bases between. Germline loops: CDR1 SGHTA, CDR2 FQGNSA. This clonotype was recorded many times. Its antigen is not known. As TCR cDNA was made by 5'RACE template switching, a universal primer site and UMIs were added. TCRdb called the 5' RACE reads again in MiXCR, with one record for every CDR3 protein. This sample has about 210,000 distinct CDR3 sequences, with more than 3% found just once. The TCR originated in a man aged 18 to 35 who received the YFV17D yellow fever vaccine. The V gene is TRBV7-2, the J gene TRBJ1-1; D is unclear. The specimen was CD4+ T cells sorted from PBMCs, collected 10 days after the yellow fever booster vaccination. CDR3 residues: CASSYTEAFF. The CDR3 nucleotides read TGTGCCAGCAGCTACACTGAAGCTTTCTTT.